A selection of T cell receptor beta chains follows, all from one sample in a study of T-cell memory formation after mild COVID-19. A single record per CDR3 protein comes from TCRdb applying MiXCR to the 5' RACE reads. This sample has 350,000 to 500,000 distinct CDR3 sequences, with 23% found just once. Sequenced sample: PBMCs or a T cell subset sorted from them (not recorded which). The receptors here all came from an adult woman who had mild COVID-19 (a few samples of this study predate the infection). Cell type and time point are not known. Each CDR3 is given with its conserved first and last residue. D genes are given only for firm matches. A clone size is listed for some rows: how often the clone was seen (once, few, many), or a class if it is expanded.

V gene	J gene	CDR3 length	clone size	D gene	CDR3 DNA	CDR3 protein
TRBV15	TRBJ1-2	14	.	.	TGTGCCACCAGCAGAGTGGACAGTAACTATGGCTACACCTTC	CATSRVDSNYGYTF
TRBV12-3/TRBV12-4	TRBJ2-7	14	.	.	TGTGCCAGCAGTTTAATGGGGGCCACCTACGAGCAGTACTTC	CASSLMGATYEQYF
TRBV6-2/TRBV6-3	TRBJ2-3	16	few	.	TGTGCCAGCAGTTCACTCAACCCTGCTAGCACAGATACGCAGTATTTT	CASSSLNPASTDTQYF
TRBV12-5	TRBJ1-1	12	few	.	TGTGCTAGTGGCTACGGGACTTCCGAAGCTTTCTTT	CASGYGTSEAFF
TRBV5-1	TRBJ2-3	15	.	.	TGCGCCAGCAGCTTTTTGGGGACTTCCACAGATACGCAGTATTTT	CASSFLGTSTDTQYF
TRBV19	TRBJ1-2	14	few	TRBD1	TGTGCCAGTAACCCGGGACAGGGTGTCTATGGCTACACCTTC	CASNPGQGVYGYTF
TRBV15	TRBJ2-7	13	few	.	TGTGCCACCAGCAGAGATGGTTCCTACGAGCAGTACTTC	CATSRDGSYEQYF
TRBV5-1	TRBJ1-1	13	few	.	TGCGCCAGCGGCAACACCAGGGGCACTGAAGCTTTCTTT	CASGNTRGTEAFF
TRBV11-2	TRBJ2-1	15	few	TRBD2	TGTGCCAGCAGCTTTCTAGCGGGGGGGCTCAATGAGCAGTTCTTC	CASSFLAGGLNEQFF
TRBV14	TRBJ2-1	17	few	TRBD1	TGTGCCAGCAGCGCATGGGACAGGGTCAGGTTGGGCAATGAGCAGTTCTTC	CASSAWDRVRLGNEQFF
TRBV5-1	TRBJ2-7	14	.	.	TGCGCCAGCAGCTTGATCGGGGGGCCGTACGAGCAGTACTTC	CASSLIGGPYEQYF
TRBV6-5	TRBJ2-1	16	once	TRBD2	TGTGCCAGCAGTCCGGGGGATAGCGGGAGGTACAATGAGCAGTTCTTC	CASSPGDSGRYNEQFF
TRBV12-3/TRBV12-4	TRBJ2-1	13	.	.	TGTGCCAGCAGTTTGGCCCGACGGCATGAGCAGTTCTTC	CASSLARRHEQFF
TRBV25-1	TRBJ2-3	16	few	.	TGTGCCAGCAGTGATCCAGCCCCGCCAATCACAGATACGCAGTATTTT	CASSDPAPPITDTQYF
TRBV24-1	TRBJ1-1	15	.	TRBD1	TGTGCCACCAGGACAGGGTCCACCCTAAACACTGAAGCTTTCTTT	CATRTGSTLNTEAFF
TRBV4-3	TRBJ1-2	16	.	TRBD1	TGCGCCAGCAGCCAAGGAGAGACAGGGTGGCCGGGGGGCTACACCTTC	CASSQGETGWPGGYTF
TRBV15	TRBJ2-1	17	few	TRBD2	TGTGCCACCAGCAGAGATCTTATTACTAGCGGCCGCAATGAGCAGTTCTTC	CATSRDLITSGRNEQFF
TRBV7-8	TRBJ2-5	17	.	TRBD2	TGTGCCAGCAGCGGAACTAGCGGGGGGGCCGTGTCAGAGACCCAGTACTTC	CASSGTSGGAVSETQYF